This record covers a single T cell receptor beta chain. Antigen specificity is unknown. V shed 7 bases and J 1 base; nucleotides not matched to a gene: 3. The CDR3 consists of 13 residues. Germline V lookup: CDR1 SNHLY, CDR2 FYNNEI. The data are from a study of T cell repertoires in ileal Crohn's disease. General observations from the study: Compared with CD4 T cells, sorted CD8 cells carried more expanded clones. Clonal expansions were more frequent in active smokers than non-smokers at surgery.

Produced via immunoSEQ multiplex PCR; TCRdb's table is partial and in-frame only. The repertoire holds roughly 13,000 clones, 75% to 85% seen once, with roughly 18% in the top ten. The receptor's source is an adult with Crohn's disease. The sample was ileal tissue. The chain uses TRBV2 and TRBJ2-5; TRBD2 matches at 7 bases. The CDR3 region is CASTPSGQETQYF. In nucleotides, the CDR3 is TGTGCCAGCACCCCTAGCGGCCAAGAGACCCAGTACTTC.